This entry lists 3 T cell receptor beta chains sequenced from one sample in a study of blood T cell repertoires in COVID-19. Profiled with immunoSEQ multiplex PCR; TCRdb holds only in-frame clones, not every one. The sample records roughly 330,000 clones, around 87% being singletons. The sequencing input was peripheral blood. These receptors all come from a woman aged 45-65 years with active or convalescent COVID-19.

The genes are TRBV6-6 and TRBJ2-7; perhaps TRBD1 as D (6 bases). Germline lookup yields CDR1 MNHNY and CDR2 SVGAGI (reference sequence). The CDR3 sequence is 16 residues long. The V and J ends lost 2 bases and 2 bases respectively, with 16 bases between them. The CDR3 is CASSYDRGTITYEQYF. The CDR3 nucleotides read TGTGCCAGCAGTTACGATAGGGGGACGATAACCTACGAGCAGTACTTC.

The gene calls are TRBV11-2 and TRBJ1-2; 9 bases agree with TRBD1. The CDR3 is 18 amino acids. Trimming cost V 5 bases and J 6 bases; bases outside gene matches: 19. Looked up from germline, CDR1 is SGHAT and CDR2 is FQNNGV. The CDR3 DNA follows: TGTGCCAGCAGCCGGACCGCCTCGGTGGGACAGGGAGTGCATGGCTACACCTTC. Amino acids: CASSRTASVGQGVHGYTF.

The chain is built from TRBV3-1 (or the pseudogene TRBV3-2) and TRBJ1-1, with unresolved D. With 0 bases removed from V and 1 base from J, the gap between germline ends came to 12 bases. Germline loops: CDR1 LGHDT, CDR2 YNNKEL (reference sequence). This CDR3 region has 16 residues. The CDR3 sequence is CASSQDRRGGNTEAFF. The CDR3 DNA sequence: TGTGCCAGCAGCCAAGATAGGAGAGGCGGGAACACTGAAGCTTTCTTT.